The next 12 T cell receptor beta chains were all read from a single sample in a study of cytomegalovirus exposure and HLA in healthy donors. It was with 60 Vbeta and 13 Jbeta primers that the PCR ran. Assay: immunoSEQ multiplex PCR; the TCRdb copy retains only in-frame clones and omits some. The sample lists over 150,000 clones, roughly 89% occurring once. The material sequenced was PBMCs. Receptors were obtained from a woman under 40 in good health and CMV-seronegative.

In its sample, this clone was seen a few times. The chain is built from TRBV4-1 and TRBJ2-1; 10 nucleotides align to TRBD2. CDR1 and CDR2 (germline): MGHRA, YSYEKL. V gave up 5 bases and J gave up 4 bases; unmatched junction bases: 11. The CDR3 extends over 17 amino acids. Here the CDR3 DNA reads TGCGCCAGCAGCGTAAGCGGGGGGGCCATTGCGTACAATGAGCAGTTCTTC. It specifies CASSVSGGAIAYNEQFF.

V is TRBV5-1 and J is TRBJ1-5; 10 nucleotides agree with TRBD1. Germline V gene sequence: CDR1 SGHRS, CDR2 YFSETQ. The trim removed 2 bases at V and 6 bases at J, leaving 2 bases unmatched. CDR3 length: 14 residues. Written as DNA, the CDR3 is TGCGCCAGCAGCTTAGGGACAGGGGCTCAGCCCCAGCATTTT. Encoded protein: CASSLGTGAQPQHF.

The V call is TRBV27, the J call TRBJ1-1; 7 bases agree with TRBD1. J was trimmed by 2 bases and V by 8 bases; bases with no gene match: 8. This CDR3 spans 14 amino acids. CDR1 and CDR2 from the germline V gene are MNHEY and SMNVEV (reference sequence). The CDR3 sequence is CASHLTGFNTEAFF. Here the CDR3 DNA reads TGTGCCAGCCACTTGACAGGGTTCAACACTGAAGCTTTCTTT.

The chain has TRBV25-1 and TRBJ2-3; D unclear. V gave up 3 bases and J gave up 5 bases, with 9 bases separating them. The CDR3 has 13 residues. The V gene's germline CDR1 is MGHDK and CDR2 SYGVNS. The CDR3 here is CASSDSLRDTQYF. The DNA for the CDR3 is TGTGCCAGCAGTGATTCTTTGCGAGATACGCAGTATTTT.

The chain combines TRBV19 with TRBJ1-1; 11 nucleotides line up with TRBD1. CDR3 length equals 16 residues. CDR1 is LNHDA and CDR2 is SQIVND in the germline V gene (reference sequence). Trimming took 3 bases from V and 0 from J; bases not matched to a gene: 3. The CDR3 here is CASSIVGQGVNTEAFF. DNA of the CDR3: TGTGCCAGTAGTATTGTGGGACAGGGGGTGAACACTGAAGCTTTCTTT.

This rearrangement joins TRBV5-1 to TRBJ2-5, with 8 nucleotides matching TRBD2. Germline-derived CDR1 and CDR2 are SGHRS and YFSETQ. V gave up 1 base and J gave up 3 bases; unmatched junction bases: 2. The CDR3 is 14 amino acids. CDR3 coding DNA: TGCGCCAGCAGCTTGTTGCGGGGGGAAGAGACCCAGTACTTC. Protein sequence: CASSLLRGEETQYF.

The chain links TRBV11-2 to TRBJ2-1; tentative D call: TRBD2 (7 bases). Per the germline V gene, CDR1 is SGHAT and CDR2 is FQNNGV. CDR3 size: 14 residues. The V and J ends lost 0 bases and 8 bases respectively, with 11 bases between them. CDR3 DNA sequence: TGTGCCAGCAGCTTAGATGCGGGGGCGTATGAGCAGTTCTTC. Translating gives CASSLDAGAYEQFF. Drawing the rest from reference TRBV11-2 and TRBJ2-1, the complete variable domain is EAGVAQSPRYKIIEKRQSVAFWCNPISGHATLYWYQQILGQGPKLLIQFQNNGVVDDSQLPKDRFSAERLKGVDSTLKIQPAKLEDSAVYLCASSLDAGAYEQFFGPGTRLTVL.

This clone was recorded only once. The chain carries TRBV5-4 and TRBJ1-6; a possible D gene is TRBD1 (6 bases). Germline V lookup: CDR1 SGHNT, CDR2 YYREEE (reference sequence). V was clipped by 4 bases and J by 4 bases, with 12 bases between them. The CDR3 is made up of 15 amino acids. CDR3 residues: CASSLQGGYNSPLHF. The CDR3 coding sequence is TGTGCCAGCAGCCTACAGGGTGGATATAATTCACCCCTCCACTTT.

This chain links TRBV5-3 with TRBJ2-7, with 11 positions matching TRBD2. TRBV5-3 counts as an open reading frame of uncertain function. Trimming took 4 bases from V and 2 from J; bases not matched to a gene: 20. CDR3 size: 20 residues. CDR3 protein: CARSDHGLAGGPWSAYEQYF. The CDR3 DNA reads as TGTGCCAGAAGCGATCACGGACTAGCGGGCGGACCTTGGAGTGCCTACGAGCAGTACTTC.

The genes are TRBV9 and TRBJ2-5; TRBD2 matches 9 bases. The germline CDR1 and CDR2 sequences are SGDLS and YYNGEE. This CDR3 region has 16 residues. V gave up 8 bases and J gave up 5 bases; unmatched junction bases: 16. The CDR3 DNA reads as TGTGCCAGGGTTACAGTAGCGGGGGTCTTTGAGGAGACCCAGTACTTC. Protein: CARVTVAGVFEETQYF.

V usage is TRBV5-1 and J usage is TRBJ2-7; D may be TRBD1 (5 bases). Germline values: CDR1 SGHRS, CDR2 YFSETQ. CDR3 length equals 16 residues. V was trimmed by 2 bases and J by 1 base, leaving 16 bases between them. In DNA form, the CDR3 reads TGCGCCAGCAGCTTTGGTACGACAGAGCGATCCTACGAGCAGTACTTC. Translating it yields CASSFGTTERSYEQYF.

This clone was counted between two and nine times. The chain uses TRBV5-1 and TRBJ1-1; possible D gene TRBD1, 5 bases. From germline, CDR1 is SGHRS and CDR2 YFSETQ. There are 14 residues in the CDR3. V lost 0 bases and J 5 bases, leaving 11 bases between the germline ends. The CDR3 nucleotides are TGCGCCAGCAGCTTGGTCGGGGGAGGGACTGAAGCTTTCTTT. Translating gives CASSLVGGGTEAFF.